A single sample is the source of the 23 T cell receptor beta chains below, sequenced in a study of Ad26.COV2.S vaccination and SARS-CoV-2 variants. Treatment given: around 19 received Ad26.COV2.S at low or high dose, single or two shots; about 5 received placebo; per-sample allocation not given. Sampling was performed 63 days after the first vaccine or placebo injection. Only in-frame clones appear in the TCRdb table, and some are missing; sequencing was by immunoSEQ multiplex PCR. The data hold more than 300,000 clones, with over 80% observed a single time. The starting material was peripheral blood, obtained in a trial of Ad26.COV2.S vaccine versus placebo. The receptor set was obtained from a person between 18 and 65 years old who received the Ad26.COV2.S COVID-19 vaccine or a placebo.

V is TRBV5-1 and J is TRBJ1-4; D might be TRBD1 (6 bases). Trimming removed 4 bases from V and 5 bases from J, with 15 bases in between. This CDR3 contains 15 residues. Germline V lookup: CDR1 SGHRS, CDR2 YFSETQ. The CDR3 loop is CASSAGTPANEKLFF. CDR3 nucleotide sequence: TGCGCCAGCAGCGCCGGGACACCGGCCAATGAAAAACTGTTTTTT. The entire variable domain, with the rest obtained from reference TRBV5-1 and TRBJ1-4, is as follows: KAGVTQTPRYLIKTRGQQVTLSCSPISGHRSVSWYQQTPGQGLQFLFEYFSETQRNKGNFPGRFSGRQFSNSRSEMNVSTLELGDSALYLCASSAGTPANEKLFFGSGTQLSVL.

This chain joins TRBV2 and TRBJ1-2, with D perhaps matching TRBD1 (6 bases). The germline CDR1 and CDR2 sequences are SNHLY and FYNNEI. Trimming took 6 bases from V and 3 from J, leaving 11 bases between them. There are 13 residues in the CDR3. The CDR3 DNA sequence: TGTGCCAGCAGCTCAGGGGCCCACTATGGCTACACCTTC. Its protein is CASSSGAHYGYTF.

The chain employs TRBV6-5 and TRBJ2-7, with a tentative D call TRBD2 (5 bases). This CDR3 has 12 residues. The germline V gene has CDR1 MNHEY and CDR2 SVGAGI. V lost 6 bases, J lost 5 bases, and 11 bases lay in between. This chain's CDR3 is CASRGSVDEQYF. In DNA, the CDR3 is TGTGCCAGCAGAGGGAGCGTAGACGAGCAGTACTTC.

The V call is TRBV7-2, the J call TRBJ1-5; no clear D. Germline V gene lookup returns CDR1 SGHTA and CDR2 FQGNSA. Trimming stripped 2 bases from V and 1 base from J, with 3 bases between. The length of the CDR3 is 13 residues. DNA of the CDR3: TGTGCCAGCAGCTTAAACAGCAATCAGCCCCAGCATTTT. As protein: CASSLNSNQPQHF.

This rearrangement joins TRBV18 to TRBJ1-1; weak D call: TRBD1 (6 bases). CDR1 and CDR2 (germline): KGHSH, LQKENI. With 5 bases removed from V and 0 bases from J, the gap between germline ends came to 16 bases. This CDR3 has 16 residues. CDR3 DNA sequence: TGTGCCAGCTCAGCCCAGGGTGGGGGCTTGAACACTGAAGCTTTCTTT. Its protein product is CASSAQGGGLNTEAFF.

The chain couples TRBV24-1 to TRBJ2-2; D might be TRBD2 (5 bases). The CDR3 consists of 13 residues. Germline CDR1 is KGHDR and CDR2 is SFDVKD. V was cut by 7 bases and J by 5 bases, with 10 bases left in between. The CDR3: CATRGAGTGELFF. As DNA, the CDR3 is TGTGCCACCAGGGGAGCTGGGACCGGGGAGCTGTTTTTT.

The chain has TRBV19 and TRBJ1-4; 9 nucleotides line up with TRBD1. The length of the CDR3 is 13 residues. The V segment lost 8 bases and the J segment 7 bases; nucleotides outside the gene matches: 5. Germline assignment: CDR1 LNHDA and CDR2 SQIVND (reference sequence). The CDR3 region is CASQQGAGEKLFF. The CDR3 DNA is TGTGCCAGTCAACAGGGGGCAGGTGAAAAACTGTTTTTT. The full variable domain, with the rest looked up from reference TRBV19 and TRBJ1-4, is DGGITQSPKYLFRKEGQNVTLSCEQNLNHDAMYWYRQDPGQGLRLIYYSQIVNDFQKGDIAEGYSVSREKKESFPLTVTSAQKNPTAFYLCASQQGAGEKLFFGSGTQLSVL.

This chain uses TRBV12-2 with TRBJ2-5; TRBD2 reflects the table's D call only, with no check against the DNA. TRBV12-2 is noted as a pseudogene. The CDR3 contains 13 residues. In DNA, the CDR3 is TGTGCAAGTCGCTTAGCGTGGAGAGAGACCCAGTACTTC. It encodes CASRLAWRETQYF.

The chain links TRBV28 to TRBJ2-1; 7 bases align to TRBD1. There are 15 residues in the CDR3. The V gene end was trimmed by 0 bases and the J gene end by 9 bases; junction bases not matched to a gene: 8. CDR1 is MDHEN, CDR2 SYDVKM, per germline. The CDR3 region is CASSLWDTGESEQFF. DNA of the CDR3: TGTGCCAGCAGTTTATGGGACACAGGGGAGAGTGAGCAGTTCTTC.

This clone was counted once. The chain carries TRBV5-1 and TRBJ1-1, with 11 bases matching TRBD1. CDR3 length equals 13 residues. V dropped 0 bases and J dropped 12; count of bases not matched to a gene: 4. Germline loops: CDR1 SGHRS, CDR2 YFSETQ. In nucleotides, the CDR3 is TGCGCCAGCAGCTTGGAAGGGGACAGGGGGACTTTCTTT. It encodes CASSLEGDRGTFF. The full variable domain, rest sourced from reference TRBV5-1 and TRBJ1-1, is KAGVTQTPRYLIKTRGQQVTLSCSPISGHRSVSWYQQTPGQGLQFLFEYFSETQRNKGNFPGRFSGRQFSNSRSEMNVSTLELGDSALYLCASSLEGDRGTFFGQGTRLTVV.

This chain links TRBV6-5 with TRBJ1-5; 9 positions match TRBD1. V lost 4 bases, J lost 7 bases, and 5 bases stayed unmatched. Germline V gene data show CDR1 as MNHEY and CDR2 as SVGAGI. The CDR3 runs 14 residues. CDR3 sequence reads: CASSLDRGNQPQHF. The CDR3 DNA follows: TGTGCCAGCAGTTTAGACAGGGGGAACCAGCCCCAGCATTTT.

The chain couples TRBV7-8 to TRBJ2-5, with unresolved D. From germline, CDR1 is SGHVS and CDR2 FQNEAQ. V lost 2 bases to trimming and J lost 5 bases, with 9 bases between them. There are 13 residues in the CDR3. The CDR3 DNA is TGTGCCAGCAGCTTAAGACTGACCGAGACCCAGTACTTC. Residues: CASSLRLTETQYF.

V gene TRBV7-2 combines with J gene TRBJ1-5; unclear D gene. Germline lookup yields CDR1 SGHTA and CDR2 FQGNSA. The CDR3 is 14 amino acids. Trimming shortened V by 2 bases and J by 4 bases, and 9 bases separated the two germline ends. The CDR3 sequence is CASSLSWKNQPQHF. As DNA, the CDR3 is TGTGCCAGCAGCTTATCGTGGAAGAATCAGCCCCAGCATTTT.

The sample holds one count of this clone. The genes are TRBV6-5 and TRBJ2-7, with TRBD1 matching over 8 bases. Germline CDR1 reads MNHEY; CDR2 reads SVGAGI. The ends lost 7 bases at V and 0 bases at J; junction bases unmatched: 5. The CDR3 extends over 14 amino acids. CDR3 amino acids: CASNRQGPSYEQYF. CDR3 coding DNA: TGTGCCAGCAACCGACAGGGGCCCTCCTACGAGCAGTACTTC.

The chain combines TRBV5-8 with TRBJ1-1; D is unclear. This CDR3 contains 13 residues. V lost 4 bases and J lost 3, with 10 bases in between. Germline V gene sequence: CDR1 SGHTS, CDR2 YDEGEE. The CDR3 protein is CASSVDPYTEAFF. CDR3 DNA: TGTGCCAGCAGCGTTGACCCTTACACTGAAGCTTTCTTT.

CDR3 nucleotide sequence: TGTGCCAGCAGCGTAGCCGGGACAGGGTCTGGAAACACCATATATTTT. The encoded protein is CASSVAGTGSGNTIYF. V is TRBV9 and J is TRBJ1-3, with 9 bases fitting TRBD1. The CDR3 totals 16 residues. Germline V gene data show CDR1 as SGDLS and CDR2 as YYNGEE. After removal of 0 bases from V and 1 base from J, the junction contained 2 bases not matched to a gene.

This rearrangement joins TRBV6-6 to TRBJ1-4, with TRBD1 matching 11 bases. With V trimmed by 7 bases and J by 12 bases, 10 bases remained unmatched. This CDR3 is built from 14 residues. CDR1 and CDR2 (germline): MNHNY, SVGAGI (reference sequence). DNA of the CDR3: TGTGCCAGCAACCCCCGGACAGGGGGCAAGGAACTGTTTTTT. This gives the protein CASNPRTGGKELFF.

The chain employs TRBV12-5 and TRBJ1-1; D remains unclear. This CDR3 comprises 14 residues. CDR1 and CDR2 (germline): LGHNT, FRNRAP. Trimming removed 2 bases at V and 7 bases at J, with 14 bases between. CDR3 nucleotides: TGTGCTAGTGGTTTGCCAGGTTGGATAGATGAAGCTTTCTTT. Translated: CASGLPGWIDEAFF.

This clone has just a few counts. The chain couples TRBV10-3 to TRBJ1-5; D remains ambiguous. The germline V gene encodes CDR1 ENHRY and CDR2 SYGVKD. The CDR3 has 12 residues. V was trimmed by 11 bases and J by 3 bases, leaving 11 bases between them. CDR3 DNA sequence: TGTGCCGCGGCGGCTTACAATCAGCCCCAGCATTTT. Translated, it gives CAAAAYNQPQHF.

The J gene is TRBJ2-1, the V gene TRBV27, with 12 nucleotides matching TRBD2. Germline V CDR1 and CDR2: MNHEY, SMNVEV (reference sequence). The CDR3 covers 15 residues. Trimming cost V 10 bases and J 7 bases; bases outside gene matches: 11. This CDR3 reads CATRLAGASGNEQFF. The CDR3 bases are TGTGCCACCCGACTAGCGGGGGCGTCGGGGAATGAGCAGTTCTTC.

The chain has TRBV7-2 and TRBJ1-2; 8 bases fit TRBD1. This CDR3 contains 13 residues. The V segment lost 6 bases and the J segment 5 bases; nucleotides outside the gene matches: 5. The germline gives CDR1 SGHTA, CDR2 FQGNSA. The CDR3 DNA reads TGTGCCAGCAGACAGGGGGGGGAGTATGGCTACACCTTC. Translation gives CASRQGGEYGYTF.

The rearrangement links TRBV29-1 to TRBJ1-1, with D uncertain. The CDR3 consists of 14 residues. Germline V gene lookup returns CDR1 SQVTM and CDR2 ANQGSEA. V lost 4 bases and J 0 bases, leaving 12 bases between the germline ends. CDR3 amino acids: CSVVEAPVNTEAFF. In nucleotides, the CDR3 is TGCAGCGTTGTTGAGGCACCCGTGAACACTGAAGCTTTCTTT. The whole variable domain, remainder taken from reference TRBV29-1 and TRBJ1-1, is SAVISQKPSRDICQRGTSLTIQCQVDSQVTMMFWYRQQPGQSLTLIATANQGSEATYESGFVIDKFPISRPNLTFSTLTVSNMSPEDSSIYLCSVVEAPVNTEAFFGQGTRLTVV.

The V gene is TRBV15, the J gene TRBJ2-7; TRBD1 agrees at 10 bases. V lost 0 bases and J lost 5; bases outside the gene matches: 4. Germline assignment: CDR1 LNHNV and CDR2 YYDKDF (reference sequence). CDR3 length equals 15 residues. The CDR3 nucleotides read TGTGCCACCAGCAGAGAGGGGACAGGGGCCCACGAGCAGTACTTC. It yields the protein CATSREGTGAHEQYF.